Listed below are T cell receptor beta chains from one sample, sequenced in a study of cytomegalovirus exposure and HLA in healthy donors. TCRdb keeps only in-frame clones here, not all; method: immunoSEQ multiplex PCR. The sample includes some 190,000 clones, 74% of them seen just once. The sequencing sample was made of PBMCs. The receptor set was obtained from a woman aged 25 to 45 in good health and CMV-seropositive. The CDR3 runs from the conserved cysteine through the conserved F or W. D genes are given only for firm matches. Expanded clones get a size class; other rows say once, few or many, or leave the size out.

TRBD2	TRBJ2-3	NA	TRBV9	CASSVGGLAVEVQYF	TGTGCCAGCAGCGTAGGGGGACTAGCGGTAGAAGTGCAGTATTTT
NA	TRBJ1-5	NA	TRBV19	CASNYWRGNQPQHF	TGTGCCAGTAACTATTGGCGGGGCAATCAGCCCCAGCATTTT
NA	TRBJ2-2	NA	TRBV7-9	CASSLVGGSGELFF	TGTGCCAGCAGCTTAGTTGGAGGCTCCGGGGAGCTGTTTTTT
TRBD2	TRBJ2-1	NA	TRBV28	CASRGGLGGREGNEQFF	TGTGCCAGCCGGGGGGGCCTCGGCGGGAGGGAGGGAAATGAGCAGTTCTTC
NA	TRBJ1-2	NA	TRBV5-6	CASSSTGFGHGYTF	TGTGCCAGCAGCTCCACAGGGTTCGGTCACGGCTACACCTTC
NA	TRBJ2-4	NA	TRBV6-6	CASSPRTEAKNTQYF	TGTGCCAGCAGTCCACGGACGGAGGCCAAAAACACTCAGTACTTC
TRBD2	TRBJ2-7	NA	TRBV9	CASSARASGGREQYF	TGCGCCAGCAGCGCCCGGGCTAGCGGAGGCCGGGAGCAGTACTTC
NA	TRBJ2-7	NA	TRBV7-2	CASSPGGHEQYF	TGTGCCAGCAGCCCGGGGGGCCACGAGCAGTACTTC
NA	TRBJ2-5	NA	TRBV2	CASSRDNQETQYF	TGTGCCAGCAGCCGGGACAACCAAGAGACCCAGTACTTC
TRBD1	TRBJ2-3	NA	TRBV6-5	CASSSTGTDTQYF	TGTGCCAGCAGTTCGACAGGGACAGATACGCAGTATTTT
NA	TRBJ1-1	once	TRBV18	CASRQVVNTEAFF	TGTGCCAGCCGACAGGTTGTGAACACTGAAGCTTTCTTT
NA	TRBJ2-5	NA	TRBV18	CASSYSREETQYF	TGTGCCAGCTCATATAGTCGGGAAGAGACCCAGTACTTC
TRBD2	TRBJ2-7	NA	TRBV28	CASSSRTSGSYEQYF	TGTGCCAGCAGTTCCAGGACTAGCGGGAGCTACGAGCAGTACTTC
NA	TRBJ1-3	once	TRBV6-5	CASRLGRSGNTIYF	TGTGCCAGCAGGTTGGGGCGCTCTGGAAACACCATATATTTT
NA	TRBJ2-3	NA	TRBV6-5	CASSFFQGLGTDTQYF	TGTGCCAGCAGTTTTTTCCAGGGTCTGGGCACAGATACGCAGTATTTT
NA	TRBJ2-4	NA	TRBV7-8	CASSPGEVKNIQYF	TGTGCCAGCTCACCCGGGGAAGTAAAGAACATTCAGTACTTC
TRBD2	TRBJ2-5	NA	TRBV5-4	CASSLRAGDPQETQYF	TGTGCCAGCAGCTTGCGGGCGGGAGACCCCCAAGAGACCCAGTACTTC
TRBD1	TRBJ1-5	NA	TRBV28	CASSAPGTGFQPQHF	TGTGCCAGCAGTGCTCCCGGGACAGGGTTCCAGCCCCAGCATTTT
TRBD1	TRBJ1-1	NA	TRBV28	CASTPGQAKTEAFF	TGTGCCAGCACTCCGGGACAGGCGAAGACTGAAGCTTTCTTT
TRBD1	TRBJ2-3	once	TRBV7-9	CASSLPSDGTATDTQYF	TGTGCCAGCAGCTTACCCTCCGACGGGACAGCAACAGATACGCAGTATTTT
NA	TRBJ1-2	once	TRBV19	CASSARTARYDGYTF	TGTGCCAGTAGTGCGAGGACAGCCAGATACGATGGCTACACCTTC
TRBD2	TRBJ2-7	few	TRBV6-5	CASSLAGGSEQYF	TGTGCCAGCTCTCTAGCGGGAGGTTCCGAGCAGTACTTC
NA	TRBJ2-2	NA	TRBV4-1	CASSQDGPVTGELFF	TGCGCCAGCAGCCAAGATGGGCCAGTTACCGGGGAGCTGTTTTTT
TRBD1	TRBJ2-3	NA	TRBV7-9	CASSFQGAVATDTQYF	TGTGCCAGCAGCTTCCAGGGGGCCGTAGCCACAGATACGCAGTATTTT
NA	TRBJ2-7	NA	TRBV6-5	CASSYVNEQYF	TGTGCCAGCAGTTACGTCAACGAGCAGTACTTC
TRBD1	TRBJ2-6	NA	TRBV19	CASRETGGGSGANVLTF	TGTGCCAGTAGAGAGACAGGGGGCGGCTCTGGGGCCAACGTCCTGACTTTC
NA	TRBJ2-2	NA	TRBV25-1	CATRVTGSWELFF	TGTGCCACGAGAGTTACGGGATCTTGGGAGCTGTTTTTT
TRBD2	TRBJ2-3	few	TRBV7-9	CASSSRLAGVDTQYF	TGTGCCAGCAGCTCCCGACTAGCGGGAGTAGATACGCAGTATTTT
NA	TRBJ2-5	NA	TRBV9	CASSASAYPRETQYF	TGTGCCAGCAGCGCTAGCGCTTACCCCCGGGAGACCCAGTACTTC
NA	TRBJ2-7	NA	TRBV5-6	CASSPFPIGGEQYF	TGTGCCAGCAGTCCATTCCCGATAGGGGGAGAGCAGTACTTC
TRBD1	TRBJ1-5	NA	TRBV28	CASRGPGQGAKQPQHF	TGTGCCAGCAGAGGTCCGGGACAGGGGGCAAAACAGCCCCAGCATTTT
NA	TRBJ2-3	NA	TRBV27	CASATLTDTQYF	TGTGCCAGCGCTACCCTCACAGATACGCAGTATTTT
NA	TRBJ2-3	NA	TRBV20-1	CSAQQENTQYF	TGCAGTGCTCAACAGGAAAATACGCAGTATTTT
TRBD2	TRBJ2-5	NA	TRBV7-9	CASSLARSGRAMETQYF	TGTGCCAGCAGCTTAGCGCGAAGCGGGAGGGCCATGGAGACCCAGTACTTC
NA	TRBJ1-2	few	TRBV5-1	CASNPPAGGENYGYTF	TGCGCCAGCAATCCCCCAGCCGGGGGAGAAAACTATGGCTACACCTTC
TRBD2	TRBJ2-1	few	TRBV27	CASSIEREGLGNEQFF	TGTGCCAGCAGTATAGAGCGGGAGGGCCTCGGCAATGAGCAGTTCTTC
TRBD2	TRBJ2-7	NA	TRBV18	CASSPGLAGTYEQYF	TGTGCCAGCTCACCAGGACTAGCGGGGACCTACGAGCAGTACTTC
NA	TRBJ1-4	few	TRBV2	CASSELFSNEKLFF	TGTGCCAGCAGTGAACTGTTTTCGAATGAAAAACTGTTTTTT
TRBD1	TRBJ2-1	NA	TRBV6-5	CASSTRGQGTHEQFF	TGTGCCAGCAGTACCCGGGGACAGGGGACGCATGAGCAGTTCTTC
TRBD2	TRBJ2-1	NA	TRBV9	CASSLGLGSNEQFF	TGTGCCAGCAGCCTAGGACTAGGGTCCAATGAGCAGTTCTTC
TRBD1	TRBJ2-7	NA	TRBV7-2	CASSTLTGGLYEQYF	TGTGCCAGCAGCACCCTCACAGGGGGCCTCTACGAGCAGTACTTC
TRBD2	TRBJ2-1	NA	TRBV6-1	CASSGTSGRVFEQFF	TGTGCCAGCAGTGGGACTAGCGGGAGGGTCTTTGAGCAGTTCTTC
NA	TRBJ1-2	NA	TRBV28	CASSPQDGYTF	TGTGCCAGCAGTCCTCAGGATGGCTACACCTTC
NA	TRBJ1-2	NA	TRBV7-6	CASSLVGGGDYGYTF	TGTGCCAGCAGCTTAGTGGGCGGGGGCGACTATGGCTACACCTTC
NA	TRBJ1-5	once	TRBV27	CASSLSASVNQPQHF	TGTGCCAGCAGTTTATCCGCCTCGGTCAATCAGCCCCAGCATTTT
TRBD2	TRBJ2-7	NA	TRBV10-3	CATHPGLADYEQYF	TGTGCCACCCATCCGGGACTAGCCGACTACGAGCAGTACTTC
NA	TRBJ2-3	NA	TRBV11-2	CASSRGIRESADTQYF	TGTGCCAGCAGCCGCGGGATCCGGGAGTCAGCAGATACGCAGTATTTT
NA	TRBJ1-1	NA	TRBV7-9	CSSSFGGTEAFF	TGTTCCAGCAGCTTCGGGGGCACTGAAGCTTTCTTT
NA	TRBJ2-7	NA	TRBV25-1	CASSESPGRNSYEQYF	TGTGCCAGCAGTGAATCCCCAGGCCGCAATTCCTACGAGCAGTACTTC